This is a list of T cell receptor beta chains from one sample in a study of cytomegalovirus exposure and HLA in healthy donors. TCRdb keeps only in-frame clones here, not all; method: immunoSEQ multiplex PCR. The sample yields about 89,000 clones, about 80% seen once. The material sequenced was PBMCs. These receptors were taken from a male donor in good health and CMV-seronegative. The CDR3 runs from the conserved cysteine through the conserved F or W. The order of the fields is J gene, D gene, V gene, clone size, CDR3 protein, CDR3 DNA. D genes are given only for firm matches. A row's size may be missing; if present it is once, few, many or a size class.

TRBJ1-1	NA	TRBV5-6	once	CASSLVRRTEAFF	TGTGCCAGCAGCTTGGTGCGCAGGACTGAAGCTTTCTTT
TRBJ1-2	TRBD1	TRBV7-8	few	CASSPDRGYGYTF	TGTGCCAGCAGCCCGGACAGGGGCTATGGCTACACCTTC
TRBJ1-1	NA	TRBV7-2	once	CASSLENTAEAFF	TGTGCCAGCAGCTTAGAGAACACAGCTGAAGCTTTCTTT
TRBJ1-4	NA	TRBV7-9	NA	CASSDPGATNEKLFF	TGTGCCAGCAGCGACCCGGGGGCAACTAATGAAAAACTGTTTTTT
TRBJ2-5	TRBD2	TRBV19	NA	CASSIGGLAVQETQYF	TGTGCCAGTAGTATAGGGGGACTAGCGGTACAAGAGACCCAGTACTTC
TRBJ1-1	NA	TRBV18	NA	CASSLLREVTEAFF	TGTGCCAGCTCACTACTTCGGGAGGTCACTGAAGCTTTCTTT
TRBJ1-4	NA	TRBV6-6	NA	CASSYESSTNEKLFF	TGTGCCAGCAGTTACGAGTCCTCAACTAATGAAAAACTGTTTTTT
TRBJ1-1	NA	TRBV29-1	NA	CSVKGSAMNTEAFF	TGCAGCGTGAAGGGGTCGGCCATGAACACTGAAGCTTTCTTT
TRBJ2-3	NA	TRBV10-3	NA	CAISRDSAASTDTQYF	TGTGCCATCAGTCGTGACTCCGCTGCTAGCACAGATACGCAGTATTTT
TRBJ2-2	NA	TRBV10-1	once	CASSEEGVLGNTGELFF	TGCGCCAGCAGTGAGGAGGGGGTATTAGGGAACACCGGGGAGCTGTTTTTT
TRBJ1-2	TRBD1	TRBV10-2	NA	CASSFNRGDGYTF	TGCGCCAGCAGCTTTAACAGGGGTGATGGCTACACCTTC
TRBJ1-2	NA	TRBV28	once	CASSLRGGYTF	TGTGCCAGCAGTTTAAGGGGAGGCTACACCTTC
TRBJ2-7	TRBD2	TRBV7-9	once	CASSSPPSGATFGDEQYF	TGTGCCAGCAGCTCTCCACCTAGCGGGGCTACCTTCGGGGACGAGCAGTACTTC
TRBJ1-1	NA	TRBV13	NA	CASSSGGPSNTEAFF	TGTGCCAGCAGCTCGGGAGGACCCTCTAACACTGAAGCTTTCTTT
TRBJ2-7	NA	TRBV5-5	NA	CASSFDREWQYF	TGTGCCAGCAGCTTTGATAGGGAGTGGCAGTACTTC
TRBJ1-1	TRBD1	TRBV5-1	NA	CASSLSGTAKNTEAFF	TGCGCCAGCAGCCTATCGGGGACAGCAAAAAACACTGAAGCTTTCTTT
TRBJ2-7	TRBD1	TRBV27	NA	CASSDPGQNYEQYF	TGTGCCAGCAGTGACCCGGGACAGAACTACGAGCAGTACTTC
TRBJ1-1	NA	TRBV18	NA	CASSRTRSGRVDTEAFF	TGTGCCAGCTCACGTACCCGCTCAGGGCGCGTTGACACTGAAGCTTTCTTT
TRBJ1-4	TRBD1	TRBV29-1	NA	CSVARWDRGGEKLFF	TGCAGCGTTGCTCGCTGGGACAGGGGAGGTGAAAAACTGTTTTTT
TRBJ2-3	TRBD2	TRBV4-3	NA	CASSLLAGSSDTQYF	TGCGCCAGCAGCCTACTAGCGGGGAGCTCAGATACGCAGTATTTT
TRBJ1-5	NA	TRBV28	few	CASSSYQPQHF	TGTGCCAGCAGTTCCTATCAGCCCCAGCATTTT
TRBJ1-2	TRBD1	TRBV28	NA	CASSLIADRVGNGYTF	TGTGCCAGCAGCCTTATCGCCGACAGGGTTGGCAATGGCTACACCTTC
TRBJ1-1	NA	TRBV28	NA	CASSFLQGSTEAFF	TGTGCCAGCAGTTTTCTTCAAGGGAGCACTGAAGCTTTCTTT
TRBJ2-4	NA	TRBV11-3	few	CASSLGYTGIQYF	TGTGCCAGCAGCTTAGGGTATACAGGGATTCAGTACTTC
TRBJ2-3	NA	TRBV7-9	NA	CASQIKGRGTDTQYF	TGTGCCAGCCAAATAAAGGGCAGGGGCACAGATACGCAGTATTTT
TRBJ1-2	NA	TRBV5-1	once	CASSLTGRNYGYTF	TGCGCCAGCAGCTTAACGGGTCGTAACTATGGCTACACCTTC
TRBJ2-4	TRBD2	TRBV7-2	NA	CASSYREARLPLAKNIQYF	TGTGCCAGCAGCTATCGGGAGGCCCGTTTGCCGCTAGCCAAAAACATTCAGTACTTC
TRBJ1-4	NA	TRBV11-2	few	CASSLSTGNEKLFF	TGTGCCAGCAGCTTATCCACCGGGAATGAAAAACTGTTTTTT
TRBJ2-6	NA	TRBV27	NA	CASSPSRVRGANVLTF	TGTGCCAGCAGTCCGTCCCGGGTTCGTGGGGCCAACGTCCTGACTTTC
TRBJ2-1	TRBD1	TRBV13	few	CASSLQGQGAVNEQFF	TGTGCCAGCAGCTTACAGGGACAGGGGGCGGTGAATGAGCAGTTCTTC
TRBJ1-3	NA	TRBV2	NA	CASFASSSGNTIYF	TGTGCCAGCTTCGCTAGCTCCTCTGGAAACACCATATATTTT
TRBJ1-1	TRBD1	TRBV28	NA	CASSSPTGTGDTEAFF	TGTGCCAGCAGTTCACCTACCGGGACAGGCGACACTGAAGCTTTCTTT
TRBJ2-7	NA	TRBV19	NA	CASTRKAGYEQYF	TGTGCCAGTACTCGAAAGGCGGGATACGAGCAGTACTTC
TRBJ2-1	NA	TRBV19	NA	CASTPTDLGEQFF	TGTGCCAGTACCCCGACAGATCTTGGTGAGCAGTTCTTC
TRBJ2-7	NA	TRBV18	NA	CASSPLRDSSYEQYF	TGTGCCAGCTCACCTCTCAGGGATAGCTCCTACGAGCAGTACTTC
TRBJ2-1	NA	TRBV7-2	NA	CASSRRGSYNEQFF	TGTGCCAGCAGCCGGAGGGGCTCCTACAATGAGCAGTTCTTC
TRBJ1-3	NA	TRBV6-6	NA	CASSAPLEVSGNTIYF	TGTGCCAGCAGTGCCCCATTGGAGGTCTCTGGAAACACCATATATTTT
TRBJ1-3	TRBD1	TRBV9	NA	CASSQTGQPGNTIYF	TGTGCCAGCAGCCAGACGGGACAGCCTGGAAACACCATATATTTT
TRBJ2-7	TRBD1	TRBV4-3	NA	CASSPTGAPYEQYF	TGCGCCAGCAGCCCGACAGGGGCCCCCTACGAGCAGTACTTC
TRBJ2-1	TRBD2	TRBV5-6	NA	CASTVSGITVGYKGNEQFF	TGTGCCAGCACCGTTAGCGGGATCACAGTCGGTTACAAGGGCAATGAGCAGTTCTTC
TRBJ2-3	TRBD1	TRBV15	NA	CATSRALTGTGADTQYF	TGTGCCACCAGCAGAGCCTTAACCGGGACAGGGGCAGATACGCAGTATTTT
TRBJ1-2	TRBD1	TRBV30	NA	CAWSGSFTGGSSHFNYGYTF	TGTGCCTGGAGTGGTTCCTTTACAGGGGGCTCGAGCCACTTTAACTATGGCTACACCTTC